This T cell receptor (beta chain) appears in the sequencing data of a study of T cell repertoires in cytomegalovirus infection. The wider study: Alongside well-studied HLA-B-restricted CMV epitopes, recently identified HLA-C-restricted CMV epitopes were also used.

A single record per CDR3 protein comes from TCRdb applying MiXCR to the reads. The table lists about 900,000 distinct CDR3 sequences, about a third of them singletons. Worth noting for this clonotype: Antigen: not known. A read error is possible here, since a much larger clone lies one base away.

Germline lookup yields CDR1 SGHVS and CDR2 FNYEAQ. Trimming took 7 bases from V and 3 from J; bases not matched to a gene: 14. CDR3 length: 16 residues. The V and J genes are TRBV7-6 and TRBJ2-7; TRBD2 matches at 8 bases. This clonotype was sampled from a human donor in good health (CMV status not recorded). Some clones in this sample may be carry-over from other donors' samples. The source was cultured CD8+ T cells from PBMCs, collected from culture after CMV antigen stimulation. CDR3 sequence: CASTLFPGLVNYEQYF. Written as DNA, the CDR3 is TGTGCCAGCACCCTCTTTCCGGGACTAGTCAACTACGAGCAGTACTTC.